Each of the 12 T cell receptor beta chains below was sequenced from the same sample in a study of shared clonotypes between healthy human individuals (dated by TCRdb to the early 2020s). Libraries came from the immunoSEQ multiplex PCR assay. Drawn from immuneACCESS, this table holds only the in-frame rearrangements with V and J called that TCRdb kept. Clones are partly lost; checked studies trace under half to an unresolved V gene and leave the rest unexplained. Recorded for this sample are some 690,000 clones; around 90% of them occurred a single time. The top ten clonotypes cover approximately 35% of the sample. Material for sequencing was memory CD8+ T cells from PBMCs. The cell subset or site label, read with the paper, signifies: CD45RO+ cells pooled with CCR7-negative TemRA cells. Receptors originate from a man between 18 and 35 years old in good health. Some clones in this sample may be carry-over from other donors' samples.

The chain is built from TRBV19 and TRBJ1-1; D ambiguous. Trimming took off 5 bases at V and 5 bases at J, with 21 bases between the two ends. Germline V CDR1 and CDR2: LNHDA, SQIVND (reference sequence). This CDR3 has 16 residues. The CDR3 coding sequence is TGTGCCAGTAGTCCACCCGGGTGGGCGCGGTGGACTGAAGCTTTCTTT. It yields the protein CASSPPGWARWTEAFF.

This chain uses TRBV2 with TRBJ2-7; D is unclear. CDR1 and CDR2 (germline): SNHLY, FYNNEI. Trimming stripped 2 bases from V and 7 bases from J, with 18 bases between. This CDR3 is 15 amino acids long. The CDR3 DNA reads TGTGCCAGCAGTGAATGGGTCGGATCGCCCCTGGAGCAGTACTTC. Its translation: CASSEWVGSPLEQYF.

The V call is TRBV7-9, the J call TRBJ2-7; 8 bases are a match to TRBD1. The CDR3 spans 16 residues. V was clipped by 5 bases and J by 9 bases; unmatched bases: 18. Germline CDR1 is SEHNR and CDR2 is FQNEAQ (reference sequence). This CDR3 is CASSSRTGSGKQGQYF. Written as DNA, the CDR3 is TGTGCCAGCAGCAGCCGGACAGGGTCAGGCAAGCAAGGGCAGTACTTC.

The chain uses TRBV4-2 and TRBJ2-5; 8 nucleotides match TRBD2. This CDR3 contains 18 residues. Germline V gene lookup returns CDR1 LGHNA and CDR2 YNFKEQ. V gave up 2 bases and J gave up 4 bases; unmatched junction bases: 15. The CDR3 sequence is CASSQRPFLEAGAETQYF. CDR3 nucleotides: TGTGCCAGCAGCCAACGCCCCTTTTTAGAAGCGGGAGCAGAGACCCAGTACTTC.

This clone was recorded only once. The chain is built from TRBV10-3 and TRBJ2-4; unclear D gene. Trimming cost V 10 bases and J 2 bases, with 15 bases left between them. CDR3 length: 14 amino acids. The germline gives CDR1 ENHRY, CDR2 SYGVKD. The DNA of the CDR3 is TGTGCCACCCAGCCTAGTGAGCCCAAAAACATTCAGTACTTC. Protein product: CATQPSEPKNIQYF.

The V call is TRBV5-1, the J call TRBJ2-1; D call uncertain. Per the germline V gene, CDR1 is SGHRS and CDR2 is YFSETQ. The CDR3 totals 12 residues. V was clipped by 2 bases and J by 8 bases, with 8 bases between them. In DNA, the CDR3 is TGCGCCAGCAGCTTTCTCCCCGATGAGCAGTTCTTC. Its protein is CASSFLPDEQFF.

The V and J genes are TRBV29-1 and TRBJ1-1; weak D call: TRBD1 (5 bases). The CDR3 spans 13 residues. Germline V gives CDR1 SQVTM, CDR2 ANQGSEA. V lost 7 bases to trimming and J lost 0 bases, with 12 bases between them. The CDR3 DNA follows: TGCAGCGGGGGCGGGCGCCTGAACACTGAAGCTTTCTTT. This translates into CSGGGRLNTEAFF.

The V gene is TRBV28, the J gene TRBJ1-1; no definite D call. CDR1 MDHEN and CDR2 SYDVKM come from the germline V gene. Trimming left V 2 bases short and J 6 bases short, with 7 bases between. CDR3 size: 12 residues. Here the CDR3 reads CASSLTAPEAFF. CDR3 coding DNA: TGTGCCAGCAGTTTAACAGCTCCTGAAGCTTTCTTT.

V gene TRBV10-3 combines with J gene TRBJ2-6; 10 bases agree with TRBD1. Germline assignment: CDR1 ENHRY and CDR2 SYGVKD. This CDR3 contains 18 residues. Losses at the gene ends were 7 bases for V and 2 bases for J; bases not matched to a gene: 11. In DNA form, the CDR3 reads TGTGCCATCATGGACCGGGACAGGGGTCTTCCTGGGGCCAACGTCCTGACTTTC. Translating it yields CAIMDRDRGLPGANVLTF.

The V gene is TRBV5-6, the J gene TRBJ1-2; a weak D match, TRBD1 (6 bases). Germline loops: CDR1 SGHDT, CDR2 YYEEEE. V gave up 6 bases and J gave up 2 bases, with 26 bases separating them. This CDR3 comprises 18 residues. CDR3 nucleotides: TGTGCCAGCATCGAGTCGGGCCATACAGGGAAGTCCAACTATGGCTACACCTTC. Protein product: CASIESGHTGKSNYGYTF.

Comment on this clone: At one of its ends the junction is not consistent with the germline gene, which may arise from a read error. V and J are TRBV7-3 and TRBJ2-1; the D is unclear. Germline V gives CDR1 SGHTA, CDR2 FQGTGA. The CDR3 has 15 residues. The DNA of the CDR3 is TGTGCCAGCAGCCTAACACGGAGCCGAGGCGATGAGCAGTTCTTC. It is translated as CASSLTRSRGDEQFF.

The chain carries TRBV7-2 and TRBJ1-2, with D possibly matching TRBD1 (6 bases). Trimming took 5 bases from V and 4 from J, leaving 14 bases between them. Germline V gene data show CDR1 as SGHTA and CDR2 as FQGNSA. This CDR3 contains 14 residues. The CDR3 is CASSATGVPYGYTF. The CDR3 coding sequence is TGTGCCAGCAGCGCGACAGGAGTCCCCTATGGCTACACCTTC.